This TCR beta chain originates from a study of cytotoxic CD8 clonotypes in ibrutinib-treated CLL. Profiled with immunoSEQ multiplex PCR; TCRdb holds only in-frame clones, not every one. Of tens of thousands of clones in the sample, less than 70% were seen once. The V and J ends lost 11 bases and 4 bases respectively, with 14 bases between them. Germline V gene data show CDR1 as SNHLY and CDR2 as FYNNEI. The CDR3 is 12 residues long. This clonotype was obtained from a human donor with chronic lymphocytic leukemia. Sequences were derived from PBMCs, sampled after 12 months of ibrutinib treatment. The chain is built from TRBV2 and TRBJ1-1, with D uncertain. CDR3 amino acids: CAGGWYGTEAFF. DNA of the CDR3: TGTGCCGGTGGCTGGTATGGCACTGAAGCTTTCTTT.